The TCR beta chain under discussion was sequenced for a study of shared clonotypes between healthy human individuals. Whole-study findings and limits: Researchers sampled blood only, noting tissue repertoires likely differ. Generation probabilities of non-shared clonotypes were lower (relative to those shared by all four donors).

In germline, CDR1 is MGHRA, CDR2 YSYEKL. This CDR3 spans 14 amino acids. The V gene lost 1 base and the J gene lost 6 bases, with 13 bases spanning the gap. The method was immunoSEQ multiplex PCR; TCRdb's version includes in-frame clones alone and lacks a portion of them. This table holds approximately 1.5 million clones, 95% to 99% found once. On this clone itself: The antigen is not known.

Material for sequencing was naive CD4+ T cells sorted from blood. Subset defined: CD45RA+ positively selected. The chain couples TRBV4-1 to TRBJ2-7, with D unresolved. This receptor was obtained from a man aged 25 to 40 in good health. CDR3 in amino acids: CASSQVYERSEQYF. The CDR3, as DNA: TGCGCCAGCAGCCAAGTCTACGAGAGGTCCGAGCAGTACTTC.